This T cell receptor beta chain stems from a study of CD8 T cells in Susac syndrome (dated by TCRdb to the late 2010s). About the study as a whole: Repertoire sequencing was used to test whether CD8+ T cell activation and differentiation in Susac syndrome was antigen driven.

Worth noting for this clonotype: This receptor's antigen is unknown. There are no base qualities to consult, and no much larger clone falls within one base.

V sheds 2 bases and J sheds 0 bases, leaving 9 bases between their ends. From its cysteine to its phenylalanine, the CDR3 spans 15 amino acids. Solely the CDR3 DNA is kept, with 45 bases framed from the first base. Taken from the germline V gene, the CDR1 and CDR2 loops are SNHLY and FYNNEI. RNA was extracted with the RNeasy kit and about 0.5 to 1 ug was reverse transcribed using random hexamers. TCR beta CDR3 regions were amplified with the immunoSEQ multiplex PCR assay covering 54 Vbeta and 13 Jbeta segments. PCR amplification bias was corrected by using a synthetic template baseline for primer optimization and computational correction. From the authors' description of their analysis: Reads were assigned to V, D and J genes according to IMGT and analyzed in immunoSEQ Analyzer, with only productive sequences retained. Clonality was computed as one minus Shannon entropy normalized by log2 of the number of productive unique sequences. For each patient and control, public and private clones were evaluated among the 100 most prevalent clones. Clones were defined as Susac-specific when absent from the healthy and MS cohorts, from fewer than 1,300 published viral clones and from other ImmuneACCESS disease sequences. TCRdb trimmed the raw reads at Q25, called clones with MiXCR and kept productive beta chains. Every entry covers one CDR3 protein and lists the most common genes and DNA from its rows. These V and J calls rely on TCRdb rather than the paper's analysis. Present in this sample are approximately 230,000 distinct CDR3 sequences, just under 95% of which were seen just once. The ten biggest clones cover approximately 0.072% of the sample.

Peripheral blood CD8+ and CD4+ T cells from healthy donors, Susac syndrome patients and multiple sclerosis patients were profiled by high-throughput TCR beta sequencing. Treatment-naive patients with stable or active relapsing-remitting disease fulfilling revised McDonald criteria were used as multiple sclerosis controls. CD8+ TEMRA cells were enriched by FACS, while bulk CD8+ and CD4+ T cells were purified by magnetic negative isolation. Blood was collected in EDTA tubes and processed within 24 hours, with PBMCs isolated through density gradient centrifugation. PBMCs destined for TCR sequencing were cryopreserved in liquid nitrogen and later thawed in a 37 °C water bath. The sorted or isolated CD4+, CD8+ and CD8+ TEMRA cells had a purity of 90% or higher. The full study reports these points: The study acknowledged that relatively few individuals were included in the TCR sequencing and HLA analysis.

The chain was built from TRBV2 and TRBJ2-3; TRBD1 might be the D gene, on 5 matching bases. This sequence originates from a human donor with multiple sclerosis. Sequenced sample: CD4+ T cells from PBMCs. The DNA sequence is as follows: TGTGCCAGCAGTGAATTGGCAGGGAGCACAGATACGCAGTATTTT. This translates into CASSELAGSTDTQYF.